The source of this T cell receptor beta chain is a study of early T cells in non-severe SARS-CoV-2 infection (dated by TCRdb to the early 2020s). Study-level background: Because TCR sequencing relied on bulk RNA taken from unsorted whole blood, pairing of alpha and beta chains was not possible. Overall study results and their limits: VDJdb matching was skewed toward anti-spike CD8 responses and likely underestimated virus-specific expansions by missing private and CD4 specificities.

This clonotype was seen many times. Its antigen is unknown. No quality values exist for individual bases; no much larger clone is one base distant. Receptor amplification or capture employed 5' RACE. Data came from a NextSeq 500. Unique molecular identifiers were attached to individual cDNA molecules in the TCR library protocol so that sequencing error and PCR bias could be corrected. TCR alpha and beta chains were both sequenced, and the abundances of alpha and beta sequences in each sample were closely correlated with each other. Concerning the study's data processing: Decombinator V4 was used to annotate TCR sequences for V gene, J gene and CDR3. Expanded TCRs were defined as changing significantly between any two time points under a Poisson model with p below 0.0001. TCR abundances were normalised to the total number of TCRs sequenced in each sample and reported as counts per million. MAIT TCRs were defined by TRAV1-2 paired with TRAJ12, TRAJ20 or TRAJ33, and iNKT TCRs by TRAV10 paired with TRAJ18. VDJdb, accessed 1 November 2021, was searched for CMV, EBV and SARS-CoV-2 annotated TCRs, excluding TCRs annotated for multiple antigens. The raw public data were reprocessed by TCRdb itself: fastp quality trimming at Q25, MiXCR clonotype calling, in-frame beta chains only. All rows with the same CDR3 protein become a single entry with the most common DNA and genes. The V and J calls and clone size are TCRdb's, not the authors'. This sample comprises fewer than 85,000 distinct CDR3 sequences, roughly 13% of them detected only once. The ten largest clonotypes hold 1.4% of the sample.

V loses 5 bases, J loses 0 bases, and the germline ends lie 13 bases apart. Measured from the cysteine to the phenylalanine, the CDR3 is 15 residues long. Just CDR3 DNA is preserved here, 45 bases in frame from base 1. Via the germline V gene, CDR1 is SGHAT and CDR2 FQNNGV. A case-control design nested within a healthcare worker cohort in London, UK, was used, with weekly nasopharyngeal swab PCR tests and blood sampling performed. Healthcare workers were recruited during the week of the UK lockdown, between 23 and 31 March 2020, and followed weekly for up to about 15 weeks. The V gene is TRBV11-2 and the J gene is TRBJ2-5, with no confident D gene call. The TCR sequence derives from an adult who was a healthcare worker with PCR-confirmed SARS-CoV-2 infection or an uninfected control (not recorded which). Sample: whole blood. The CDR3 region reads CASSPSRMYQETQYF. Read as DNA, the sequence is TGTGCCAGCAGCCCATCCAGGATGTACCAAGAGACCCAGTACTTC.